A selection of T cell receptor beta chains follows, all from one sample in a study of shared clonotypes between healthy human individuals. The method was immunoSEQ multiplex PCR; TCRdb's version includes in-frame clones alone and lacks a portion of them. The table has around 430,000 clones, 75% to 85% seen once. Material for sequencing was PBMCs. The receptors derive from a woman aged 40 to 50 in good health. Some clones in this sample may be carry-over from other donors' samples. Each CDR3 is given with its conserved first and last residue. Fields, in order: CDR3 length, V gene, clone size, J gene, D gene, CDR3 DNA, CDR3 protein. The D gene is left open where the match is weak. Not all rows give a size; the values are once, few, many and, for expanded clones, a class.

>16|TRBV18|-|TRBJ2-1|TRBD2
TGTGCCAGCTCACCACGGGACGGGAGGGATGACAATGAGCAGTTCTTC
CASSPRDGRDDNEQFF
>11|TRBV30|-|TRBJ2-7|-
TGTGCCTGGAATACCTACGACGAGCAGTACTTC
CAWNTYDEQYF
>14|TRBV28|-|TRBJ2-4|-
TGTGCCAGCAGCCCCGACTTACCCGGATACATTCAGTACTTC
CASSPDLPGYIQYF
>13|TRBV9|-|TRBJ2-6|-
TGTGCCAGCAGGGGGTCTGGGGCCAACGTCCTGACTTTC
CASRGSGANVLTF
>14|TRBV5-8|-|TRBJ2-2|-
TGTGCCAGCAGCTTGGGACTAGATTCCGGGGAGCTGTTTTTT
CASSLGLDSGELFF
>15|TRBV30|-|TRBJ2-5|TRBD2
TGTGCCATAACAAAGACTAGCGCCTTTGGGGAGACCCAGTACTTC
CAITKTSAFGETQYF
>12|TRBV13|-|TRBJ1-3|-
TGTGCCAGCAGCTTAGTTGGAAACACCATATATTTT
CASSLVGNTIYF
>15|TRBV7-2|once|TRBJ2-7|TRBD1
TGTGCCAGCAGCCCGAGGACAGGGAGTACCTACGAGCAGTACTTC
CASSPRTGSTYEQYF
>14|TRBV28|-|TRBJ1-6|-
TGTGCCAGCACCCCAGCTCTACAGGGTTCACCCCTCCACTTT
CASTPALQGSPLHF
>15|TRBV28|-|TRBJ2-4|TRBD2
TGTGCCAGCAGTTCCACTAGCGGGAGGCAGAGCATTCAGTACTTC
CASSSTSGRQSIQYF
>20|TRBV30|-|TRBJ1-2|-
TGTGCCTGGAGTGTACAGGTTTGGCAGCCCCTAAACATTCTCGTTGCTGGCTACACCTTC
CAWSVQVWQPLNILVAGYTF
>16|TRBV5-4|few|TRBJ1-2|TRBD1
TGTGCCAGCAGCGTTAGCCCCGACAGGGGGATCTATGGCTACACCTTC
CASSVSPDRGIYGYTF